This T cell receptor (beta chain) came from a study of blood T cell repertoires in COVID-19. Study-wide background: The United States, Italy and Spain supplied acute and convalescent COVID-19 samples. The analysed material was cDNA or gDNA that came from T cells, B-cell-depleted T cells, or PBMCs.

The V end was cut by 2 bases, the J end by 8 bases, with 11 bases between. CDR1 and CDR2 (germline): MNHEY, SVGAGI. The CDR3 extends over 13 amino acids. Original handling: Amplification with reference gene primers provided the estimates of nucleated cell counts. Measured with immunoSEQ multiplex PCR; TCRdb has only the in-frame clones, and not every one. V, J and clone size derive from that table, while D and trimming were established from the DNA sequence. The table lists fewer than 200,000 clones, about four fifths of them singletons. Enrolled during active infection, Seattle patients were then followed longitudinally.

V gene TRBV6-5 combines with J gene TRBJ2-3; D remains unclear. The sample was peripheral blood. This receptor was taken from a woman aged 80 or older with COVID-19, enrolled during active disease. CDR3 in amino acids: CASSYGVEATQYF. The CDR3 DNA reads TGTGCCAGCAGTTACGGCGTAGAGGCTACGCAGTATTTT.